Listed below are T cell receptor beta chains from one sample, sequenced in a study of cytomegalovirus exposure and HLA in healthy donors. Clones were read by immunoSEQ multiplex PCR, and TCRdb kept only the in-frame ones, dropping some. This table has 90,000 to 120,000 clones, 82% appearing once. Source material: PBMCs. These receptors all stem from a man under 40 in good health and CMV-seropositive. Both conserved end residues are part of each CDR3. A D gene is named only where the DNA matches it firmly. Some rows have no size entry. The others give once, few or many, or a class for an expanded clone.

>.|TRBV2|TRBD1|TRBJ2-3
CASMRDRGADTQYF
TGTGCCAGCATGAGGGACAGGGGGGCAGATACGCAGTATTTT
>once|TRBV12-5|.|TRBJ1-5
CASGLERPQHF
TGTGCTAGTGGTTTGGAGAGGCCCCAGCATTTT
>.|TRBV19|TRBD1|TRBJ2-1
CASGQGAYNEQFF
TGTGCCAGCGGACAGGGGGCCTACAATGAGCAGTTCTTC
>.|TRBV4-1|TRBD2|TRBJ2-7
CASSLSGGLRDEQYF
TGCGCCAGCAGCCTGAGCGGGGGGCTCCGGGACGAGCAGTACTTC
>.|TRBV4-2|TRBD2|TRBJ2-1
CASSQDDRWLAGGQSYNEQFF
TGTGCCAGCAGCCAAGATGACAGGTGGCTAGCGGGGGGGCAGTCCTACAATGAGCAGTTCTTC
>.|TRBV11-2|.|TRBJ2-1
CASSSLRGAYNEQFF
TGTGCCAGCAGTTCCCTCCGGGGGGCATACAATGAGCAGTTCTTC
>.|TRBV6-1|TRBD1|TRBJ1-1
CASSAQGQVNTEAFF
TGTGCCAGCAGCGCACAGGGACAGGTGAACACTGAAGCTTTCTTT
>.|TRBV7-6|TRBD2|TRBJ2-3
CASSPGLAGLPDTQYF
TGTGCCAGCAGTCCTGGTCTAGCGGGGTTACCAGATACGCAGTATTTT
>.|TRBV10-2|TRBD1|TRBJ1-5
CASGDRGSYTGNQPQHF
TGCGCCAGCGGGGACAGGGGGTCTTATACGGGCAATCAGCCCCAGCATTTT
>.|TRBV5-4|TRBD1|TRBJ2-7
CASSEGGTSYEQYF
TGTGCCAGCAGCGAAGGGGGCACCTCCTACGAGCAGTACTTC
>.|TRBV18|.|TRBJ2-7
CASSSQDSYEQYF
TGTGCCAGCTCTTCGCAGGATTCCTACGAGCAGTACTTC
>few|TRBV2|TRBD1|TRBJ2-7
CASSWTGADYEQYF
TGTGCCAGCAGTTGGACAGGGGCCGATTACGAGCAGTACTTC
>.|TRBV5-1|TRBD1|TRBJ2-1
CASSLEKGQGRDNEQFF
TGCGCCAGCAGCTTGGAAAAAGGACAGGGGAGGGACAATGAGCAGTTCTTC
>once|TRBV30|.|TRBJ1-5
CAWSRLISNQPQHF
TGTGCCTGGAGTAGACTGATAAGCAATCAGCCCCAGCATTTT
>once|TRBV5-6|.|TRBJ1-3
CASSEGDSGNTIYF
TGTGCCAGCAGCGAAGGGGACTCTGGAAACACCATATATTTT
>.|TRBV6-1|TRBD1|TRBJ1-2
CANGPPGQGYGYTF
TGTGCCAACGGGCCACCGGGACAGGGCTATGGCTACACCTTC
>.|TRBV6-5|.|TRBJ2-7
CASSSPSAGIYEQYF
TGTGCCAGCAGTTCCCCTTCCGCAGGGATCTACGAGCAGTACTTC
>.|TRBV7-3|TRBD2|TRBJ2-1
CASSLSSAGGYEQFF
TGTGCCAGCAGCTTAAGCTCGGCGGGGGGGTATGAGCAGTTCTTC
>once|TRBV19|TRBD1|TRBJ2-7
CASSFTGGAYEQYF
TGTGCCAGTAGTTTCACAGGGGGCGCCTACGAGCAGTACTTC
>few|TRBV19|TRBD1|TRBJ1-2
CAGRDREGYTF
TGTGCCGGCCGGGACAGGGAGGGCTACACCTTC
>once|TRBV7-3|.|TRBJ1-1
CASSLTIYTEAFF
TGTGCCAGCAGCTTAACTATTTACACTGAAGCTTTCTTT